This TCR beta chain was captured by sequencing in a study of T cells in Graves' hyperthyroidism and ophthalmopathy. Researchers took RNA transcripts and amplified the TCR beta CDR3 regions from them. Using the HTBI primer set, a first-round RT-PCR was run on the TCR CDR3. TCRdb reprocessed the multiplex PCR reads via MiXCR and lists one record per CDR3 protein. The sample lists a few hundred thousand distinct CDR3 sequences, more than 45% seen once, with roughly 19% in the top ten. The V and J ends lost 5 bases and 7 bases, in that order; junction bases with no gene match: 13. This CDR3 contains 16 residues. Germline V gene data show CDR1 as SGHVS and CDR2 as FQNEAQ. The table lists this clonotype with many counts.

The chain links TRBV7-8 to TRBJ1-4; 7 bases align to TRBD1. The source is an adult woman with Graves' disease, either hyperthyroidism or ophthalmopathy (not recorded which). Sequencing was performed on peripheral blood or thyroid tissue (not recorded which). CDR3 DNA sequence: TGTGCCAGCAGCCCTCATGCGACAGGGTTAAGTGAAAAACTGTTTTTT. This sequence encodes CASSPHATGLSEKLFF. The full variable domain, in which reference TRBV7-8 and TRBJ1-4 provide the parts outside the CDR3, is GAGVSQSPRYKVAKRGQDVALRCDPISGHVSLFWYQQALGQGPEFLTYFQNEAQLDKSGLPSDRFFAERPEGSVSTLKIQRTQQEDSAVYLCASSPHATGLSEKLFFGSGTQLSVL.